The 14 T cell receptor beta chains listed next were all sequenced from one sample in a study of molecular identifiers for immune sequencing clone quantification. In TCRdb, the PCR reads were re-called with MiXCR into one record per CDR3 protein. The table lists 85,000 to 90,000 distinct CDR3 sequences, more than 20% of them singletons. The sample taken for sequencing was naive CD8+ T cells from blood, with Jurkat cell RNA spiked in. Specified subset: FACS-sorted CD8+CD4-CCR7+CD45RA+ naive T cells. The receptor set was obtained from a human donor in good health. Some libraries in this study had Jurkat cell RNA spiked in.

The table lists this clonotype with many counts. CDR3 sequence: CASSQGQTYEQYF. In DNA, the CDR3 is TGTGCCAGCAGCCAAGGTCAGACCTACGAGCAGTACTTC. V is TRBV3-1 and J is TRBJ2-7; D not certain. The CDR3 is made up of 13 amino acids. The germline V and J ends were trimmed by 1 base and 2 bases, with 6 bases remaining between them. The germline V gene has CDR1 LGHDT and CDR2 YNNKEL (reference sequence).

This chain links TRBV4-1 with TRBJ2-7, with 8 bases aligning to TRBD1. The germline V gene has CDR1 MGHRA and CDR2 YSYEKL. Unmatched junction bases numbered 8, after V lost 1 base and J lost 0 bases. This CDR3 region has 17 residues. The CDR3 nucleotides are TGCGCCAGCAGCCAAGGGGACACAGGGGGAAGCTCCTACGAGCAGTACTTC. Translation: CASSQGDTGGSSYEQYF.

With respect to this clonotype: A read error may explain this, as a much larger clone is one base away. This chain uses TRBV5-6 with TRBJ2-3; D is ambiguous. Trimming took 0 bases from V and 2 from J, leaving 7 bases between them. Germline assignment: CDR1 SGHDT and CDR2 YYEEEE. This CDR3 region has 14 residues. The CDR3 is CASSLELPTDTQYF. For the CDR3, the DNA is TGTGCCAGCAGCTTGGAACTACCCACAGATACGCAGTATTTT.

The chain joins TRBV27 to TRBJ2-3, with 10 nucleotides matching TRBD2. This CDR3 spans 14 amino acids. CDR1 and CDR2 (germline): MNHEY, SMNVEV (reference sequence). J was trimmed by 4 bases and V by 6 bases; bases with no gene match: 4. The CDR3 spells CASSPAGGADTQYF. CDR3 bases: TGTGCCAGCAGCCCAGCGGGAGGGGCAGATACGCAGTATTTT.

This clonotype appeared many times. The chain carries TRBV12-3 or TRBV12-4 and TRBJ1-6; D is ambiguous. V was clipped by 7 bases and J by 9 bases, with 19 bases between them. This CDR3 region has 15 residues. CDR3 coding DNA: TGTGCCAGCACTGGACCCAACCACGTTGGTTCACCCCTCCACTTT. This sequence encodes CASTGPNHVGSPLHF.

A remark on this clonotype: A much larger clone differs from this one at a single base, so this may be a read error. The V and J genes are TRBV21-1 and TRBJ2-7; whether TRBD1, the table's D call, matches the DNA was not checked. TRBV21-1 is given as a pseudogene. The CDR3 has 14 residues. DNA for the CDR3: TGTGCCAGCAGCAAAGTTGGGGGTACCTACGAGCAGTACTTC. Residues: CASSKVGGTYEQYF.

As concerns this clonotype: This is likely a read error, given that the CDR3 carries no conserved phenylalanine or tryptophan at its end. This chain uses TRBV19 with TRBJ2-7; 8 nucleotides match TRBD1. The CDR3 consists of 16 residues. Germline V gives CDR1 LNHDA, CDR2 SQIVND (reference sequence). The J segment lost 0 bases and the V segment lost 0 bases, leaving 4 bases of the junction unmatched. The CDR3 coding sequence is TGTGCCAGTAGTATAGACGGGACAGGTGACTCCTACGAGCAGTACATC. Encoded protein: CASSIDGTGDSYEQYI.

This clonotype was found many times. The rearrangement uses TRBV12-3 or TRBV12-4 and TRBJ2-7; D is ambiguous. The CDR3 covers 11 residues. Trimming took off 3 bases at V and 5 bases at J, with 5 bases between the two ends. The DNA for the CDR3 is TGTGCCAGCAGTTTCGGGCACGAGCAGTACTTC. Translating gives CASSFGHEQYF.

Only a few counts were recorded for this clonotype. The chain is built from TRBV9 and TRBJ2-3; D ambiguous. This CDR3 is 14 amino acids long. Germline V gene lookup returns CDR1 SGDLS and CDR2 YYNGEE. Trimming took off 3 bases at V and 10 bases at J, with 18 bases between the two ends. The CDR3 coding sequence is TGTGCCAGCAGCGGCGACAATGGCTTAGAGCCGCAGTATTTT. Its protein is CASSGDNGLEPQYF. Together with reference TRBV9 and TRBJ2-3, the CDR3 gives the full variable domain: DSGVTQTPKHLITATGQRVTLRCSPRSGDLSVYWYQQSLDQGLQFLIQYYNGEERAKGNILERFSAQQFPDLHSELNLSSLELGDSALYFCASSGDNGLEPQYFGPGTRLTVL.

On this clonotype itself: This may come from a read error, since a much larger clone is one base off. The gene calls are TRBV28 and TRBJ2-2; D may be TRBD1 or TRBD2 (5 bases each). Looked up from germline, CDR1 is MDHEN and CDR2 is SYDVKM. The CDR3 is 16 residues long. CDR3 loop: CTSISSPGRNTGELFF. The CDR3 region has the DNA TGTACCAGCATCTCATCCCCGGGACGGAACACCGGGGAGCTGTTTTTT.

On this clonotype: It may be a read error: a sequence one base away is much more abundant. The chain is built from TRBV5-8 and TRBJ2-7; D may match TRBD1 or TRBD2 (5 bases each). CDR1 SGHTS and CDR2 YDEGEE come from the germline V gene. V lost 2 bases and J lost 6, with 12 bases in between. This CDR3 spans 13 amino acids. CDR3 residues: CASSLHIGTEQYF. The CDR3 region has the DNA TGTGCCAGCAGCTTACATATAGGGACCGAGCAGTACTTC.

This clonotype was recorded at least ten times. The chain is built from TRBV7-2 and TRBJ2-1, with 10 bases that match TRBD2. The V segment lost 4 bases and the J segment 4 bases; nucleotides outside the gene matches: 4. CDR3 length: 15 residues. Looked up from germline, CDR1 is SGHTA and CDR2 is FQGNSA. The CDR3: CASSSVAGGYNEQFF. DNA of the CDR3: TGTGCCAGCAGCTCCGTAGCGGGAGGTTACAATGAGCAGTTCTTC.

The J gene is TRBJ2-3, the V gene TRBV4-3; D might be TRBD1 (6 bases). CDR3 length equals 16 residues. V dropped 4 bases and J dropped 3 bases, with 17 bases sitting between them. CDR1 and CDR2 (germline): LGHNA, YSLEER. CDR3 sequence: CASSPTRTEETDTQYF. In DNA form, the CDR3 reads TGCGCCAGCAGCCCGACCAGGACAGAGGAGACAGATACGCAGTATTTT.

This clonotype was observed a few times. J is TRBJ1-1 and V is TRBV29-1; TRBD1 agrees at 12 bases. Germline V gene data show CDR1 as SQVTM and CDR2 as ANQGSEA. This CDR3 is 14 amino acids long. The J segment lost 8 bases and the V segment lost 0 bases, leaving 4 bases of the junction unmatched. This CDR3 reads CSVEDPGQGAEAFF. The CDR3 bases are TGCAGCGTTGAAGACCCGGGACAGGGGGCCGAAGCTTTCTTT.